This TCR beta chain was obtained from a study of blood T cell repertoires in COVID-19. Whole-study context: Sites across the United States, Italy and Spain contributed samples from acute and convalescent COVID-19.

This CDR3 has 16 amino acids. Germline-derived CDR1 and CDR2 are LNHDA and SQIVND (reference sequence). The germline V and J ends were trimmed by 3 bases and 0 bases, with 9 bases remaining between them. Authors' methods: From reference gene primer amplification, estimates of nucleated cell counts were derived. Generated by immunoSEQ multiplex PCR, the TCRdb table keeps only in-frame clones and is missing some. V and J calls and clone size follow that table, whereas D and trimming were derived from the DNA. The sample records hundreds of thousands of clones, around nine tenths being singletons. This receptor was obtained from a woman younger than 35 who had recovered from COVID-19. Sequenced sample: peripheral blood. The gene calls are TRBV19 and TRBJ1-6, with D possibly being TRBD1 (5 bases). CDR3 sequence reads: CASSMAGFSYNSPLHF. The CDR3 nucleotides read TGTGCCAGTAGTATGGCAGGGTTCTCCTATAATTCACCCCTCCACTTT.